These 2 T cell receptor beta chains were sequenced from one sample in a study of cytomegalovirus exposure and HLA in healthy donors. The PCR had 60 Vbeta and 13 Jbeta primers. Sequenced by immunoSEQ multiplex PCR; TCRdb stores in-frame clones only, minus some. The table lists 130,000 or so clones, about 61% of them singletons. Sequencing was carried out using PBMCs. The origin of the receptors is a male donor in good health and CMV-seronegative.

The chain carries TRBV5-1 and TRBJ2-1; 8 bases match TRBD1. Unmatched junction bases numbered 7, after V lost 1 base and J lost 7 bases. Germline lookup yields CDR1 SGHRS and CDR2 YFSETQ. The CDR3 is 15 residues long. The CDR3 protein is CASSLWQGARNEQFF. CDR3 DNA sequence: TGCGCCAGCAGCTTGTGGCAGGGGGCTCGGAATGAGCAGTTCTTC.

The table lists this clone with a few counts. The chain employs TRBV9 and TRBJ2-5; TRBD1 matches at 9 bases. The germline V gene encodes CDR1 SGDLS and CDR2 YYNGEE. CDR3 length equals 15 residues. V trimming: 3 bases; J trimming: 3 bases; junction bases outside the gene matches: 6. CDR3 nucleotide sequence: TGTGCCAGCAGCGATCTCGGACAGGGGAAAGAGACCCAGTACTTC. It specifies CASSDLGQGKETQYF.